This TCR beta chain was recovered during a study of cytomegalovirus exposure and HLA in healthy donors. Study observations and caveats: Earlier analysis looked at TCR beta V segments, and most were productive about 90% or about 30% of the time. Later work found that TCR association rates differed between HLA loci; DRB1 had the most and HLA-C the fewest.

This clone was detected only a few times. The antigen remains unidentified. The study ran its PCR with 60 Vbeta and 13 Jbeta primers. TCRdb's table, derived via immunoSEQ multiplex PCR, lists solely in-frame clones and lacks some. The table includes 110,000 to 150,000 clones, 82% detected once. V dropped 1 base and J dropped 3; count of bases not matched to a gene: 3. CDR3 length: 15 residues. Germline V CDR1 and CDR2: MNHNS, SASEGT. The sequenced sample consisted of PBMCs. The sequence derives from a man aged 18 to 29 in good health and CMV-seropositive. J is TRBJ2-7 and V is TRBV6-1; 10 bases agree with TRBD2. The CDR3 is CASSEGSGRVYEQYF. CDR3 in DNA: TGTGCCAGCAGTGAAGGAAGCGGGAGGGTCTACGAGCAGTACTTC.